What follows is one TCR beta chain and its context. Its antigen is as yet unknown. This sample was taken from a study of prognosis after radiotherapy for stage I lung cancer. Across the whole study: Patients were enrolled between 2018 and January 2019 (all with stage I non-small cell lung cancer). Overall study findings and caveats: Reportedly, TRBV and TRBJ gene usage differed by presence of metastases in patients. Patients who developed distant metastases had lower Shannon entropy after stereotactic body radiation therapy.

Two-round multiplex PCR amplified TCR beta CDR3 from genomic DNA. The first round of PCR was done with primers that matched each TRBV and TRBJ gene. TCRdb used MiXCR to reprocess the multiplex PCR reads, holding one entry per CDR3 protein. There are around 11,000 distinct CDR3 sequences in the sample; about 53% occur only once, and around 7% lies in the top ten. The V end lost 6 bases, the J end lost 3 bases, and 7 bases lay between the germline ends. The CDR3 loop spans 12 amino acids. Germline V gene lookup returns CDR1 SGHTA and CDR2 FQGNSA. The sample was PBMCs, taken before or after stereotactic body radiation therapy (not recorded which). This rearrangement joins TRBV7-2 to TRBJ2-3; D gene unclear. The clonotype was recovered from a donor aged 50 or older with non-small cell lung cancer. The CDR3 DNA reads as TGTGCCAGCAGTCAGACGACAGATACGCAGTATTTT. Its protein is CASSQTTDTQYF.